The clone carrying this T cell receptor (beta chain) was detected only once. The antigen remains undetermined. Germline CDR1 and CDR2: SGHAT and FQNNGV. The CDR3 is 12 amino acids. V was pared by 4 bases and J by 5 bases, with 8 bases between. The entry originates in a study of OX40 agonist ivuxolimab in advanced cancers. Overall study results and limits: Low normalized T-cell clonal expansion was additionally recorded for some nonresponders.

The table came from immunoSEQ multiplex PCR; TCRdb's copy has only in-frame clones and leaves some out. The profile shows just over 14,000 clones, roughly 85% of them singletons. This sequence originates from an adult with an advanced solid tumor such as melanoma, head and neck, liver or kidney cancer. The chain carries TRBV11-2 and TRBJ2-5; D not resolved. Material: CD4+ or CD8+ T cells sorted from blood, obtained in a trial of the OX40 agonist ivuxolimab. For the CDR3, the DNA is TGTGCCAGCAGCTCCCCTTGGGAGACCCAGTACTTC. Translating gives CASSSPWETQYF.